The 2 T cell receptor beta chains listed next were all sequenced from one sample in a study of Ad26.COV2.S vaccination and SARS-CoV-2 variants. Treatment indicated: roughly 18 received Ad26.COV2.S at low or high dose, single or two shots; about 5 received placebo; per-sample allocation not given. The samples were gathered on day 63 after the first injection of vaccine or placebo. Some clones are missing from TCRdb's copy, which holds only in-frame ones; the method was immunoSEQ multiplex PCR. The repertoire includes more than 300,000 clones, more than 70% of them detected once, and 1.5% to 2.5% sits in the top ten. Sequencing used peripheral blood, obtained in a trial of Ad26.COV2.S vaccine versus placebo. The receptors were gathered from a person between 18 and 65 years old who received the Ad26.COV2.S COVID-19 vaccine or a placebo.

V gene TRBV24-1 combines with J gene TRBJ2-1; D unclear. The length of the CDR3 is 15 residues. Per the germline V gene, CDR1 is KGHDR and CDR2 is SFDVKD. Trimming shortened V by 2 bases and J by 2 bases, and 9 bases separated the two germline ends. The CDR3 DNA reads TGTGCCACCAGTGATTCAGGTTCTCCCTACAATGAGCAGTTCTTC. The encoded protein is CATSDSGSPYNEQFF.

The chain is built from TRBV2 and TRBJ2-1; TRBD1 matches 7 bases. J gave up 0 bases and V 3 bases, and 5 bases lay outside the gene matches. CDR1 is SNHLY, CDR2 FYNNEI, per germline. The CDR3 runs to 16 residues. The CDR3 nucleotides are TGTGCCAGCAGTGAGGAAGGGGACAGCTCCTACAATGAGCAGTTCTTC. Translated: CASSEEGDSSYNEQFF.